Given below is one TCR beta chain in context. The antigen it binds to is not known. Per-base quality was not reported, and no clone a single base away is much larger than it. The CDR3 measures 15 amino acids from cysteine to phenylalanine. Left in the record is the CDR3 DNA by itself, 45 bases read in frame from the first base. The germline V gene gives CDR1 as MRHNA and CDR2 as SNTAGT. V drops 4 bases and J drops 4 bases, leaving 16 bases in between. The sample belongs to a study of siplizumab effects on memory and regulatory T cells (dated by TCRdb to about 2019). At the level of the whole study: The study looked at the effect of siplizumab, an anti-CD2 antibody, on alloreactive T-cell subsets in allogeneic mixed lymphocyte reactions made from human PBMCs. The investigation overall reported the following: For roughly 75-95% of proliferating CD4+ or CD8+ clones, no naive or memory phenotype could be assigned. Siplizumab significantly reduced the cumulative frequency of alloreactive sequences traceable to unstimulated CD4+ memory T cells. In reactions with siplizumab, an average of about 62% of mappable alloreactive CD4+ clones were Treg-derived, compared with 25% to 30% in control reactions. Whether proliferating Tregs from siplizumab cultures actually had suppressive function was not functionally confirmed. Because sequences at frequencies below about 10^-5 were poorly captured, only a minor fraction of alloreactive clones could be mapped back to unstimulated subsets. Greater diversity appeared to be present in unstimulated naive T cells than in memory T cells, and a substantial contribution to the alloresponse seemed to be made by naive cells.

Sorted unstimulated T cells and proliferating T cells recovered from mixed lymphocyte reactions were subjected to TCRbeta CDR3 sequencing. Fresh whole blood from approximately ten HLA-typed healthy donors was used to isolate PBMCs. The method was the immunoSEQ multiplex PCR assay. About 10^5 TCR templates per sample were assayed by the deep sequencing platform. Genomic DNA extracted from sorted T cells was used for TCRbeta CDR3 sequencing. The authors' analysis ran thus. The R programming language was used for clonal analysis of TCRbeta CDR3 data. Alloreactive CD4+ and CD8+ clones were identified by comparing unstimulated samples to CFSE-low samples taken after the reaction. Regulatory or non-regulatory origin was assigned to alloreactive CD4+ clones by matching of sequences to sorted unstimulated Treg and non-Treg repertoires. In TCRdb, the immuneACCESS table is reduced to in-frame sequences with V and J assigned. These tables do not hold every clone; where another copy was compared, an unresolved V gene accounts for under half, and the others remain unexplained. The D gene and trimming were derived from the DNA, and the V and J assignments and clone size from that table. This sample is represented by about 87,000 clones; approximately 90% of them were singletons. The ten largest account for more than 14% of the sample.

The sequence came from a human donor in good health. The source material was CD4+ T cells sorted from blood. The rearrangement joined TRBV6-4 to TRBJ1-2; no D gene is confidently identified. The nucleotide sequence is TGTGCCAGCAGTGCCAACGCGGGCGTCGGCTATGGCTACACCTTC. Protein translation: CASSANAGVGYGYTF.